The clone carrying this T cell receptor beta chain was picked up one time. Its target is not known. These data come from a study of shared clonotypes between healthy human individuals. Whole-study findings and limits: The genetic and exposure-history diversity represented was limited by few donors.

Free of recent acute infections or vaccinations, the donors were healthy HIV-negative adults. From CD4+ cells came CD45RA+ naive and CD45RA-negative memory subsets. Germline V gene sequence: CDR1 MNHEY, CDR2 SVGAGI. The CDR3 is 14 residues long. Trimming pared 4 bases from V and 1 base from J, leaving 8 bases between. Sequenced by immunoSEQ multiplex PCR; TCRdb stores in-frame clones only, minus some. The sample shows under 1,900,000 clones, approximately 98.5% of them seen only once. This TCR derives from a man aged 30 to 45 in good health. The rearrangement links TRBV6-5 to TRBJ1-3, with D unresolved. Sequencing was performed on naive CD4+ T cells sorted from blood. Sample subset: CD45RA+ positively selected. The CDR3 DNA reads as TGTGCCAGCAGTTTGCACTTATCTGGAAACACCATATATTTT. Residues: CASSLHLSGNTIYF.